The subject of this entry is one T cell receptor beta chain. What it recognizes is unknown. This specimen belongs to a study of cytomegalovirus exposure and HLA in healthy donors. Study-level findings and limits: The study put about 180 TCR beta chains on its list as cytomegalovirus-associated.

PCR amplification relied on 60 Vbeta primers (plus 13 Jbeta primers). Sequencing used immunoSEQ multiplex PCR; TCRdb keeps in-frame clones, though not all of them. The sample yields 150,000 to 200,000 clones, around 78% seen once. The CDR3 length is 17 residues. Germline CDR1 and CDR2: LNHDA and SQIVND (reference sequence). J gave up 8 bases and V 5 bases, and 17 bases lay outside the gene matches. The chain employs TRBV19 and TRBJ2-4, with 8 bases matching TRBD2. The sequence was collected from a woman in her thirties or forties in good health and CMV-seronegative. Specimen: PBMCs. This chain's CDR3 is CASSLRFPREAGDIQYF. CDR3 DNA: TGTGCCAGTAGTCTCAGGTTTCCGCGGGAGGCCGGGGACATTCAGTACTTC.